A selection of T cell receptor beta chains follows, all from one sample in a study of ipilimumab plus nivolumab after autologous stem cell transplantation. Only in-frame clones appear in the TCRdb table, and some are missing; sequencing was by immunoSEQ multiplex PCR. In the table there are 8,000 to 10,000 clones, 65% to 80% of which are singletons. The input for sequencing was PBMCs, taken in a trial of ipilimumab plus nivolumab as post-transplant consolidation. The receptors originated from a female donor with multiple myeloma. Each CDR3 is given with its conserved first and last residue.

V	J	CDR3
TRBV27	TRBJ1-1	CASSFGQGETVNTEAFF
TRBV4-1	TRBJ2-5	CASSHRTSPQETQYF
TRBV7-6	TRBJ2-1	CASSLAWNEQFF
TRBV15	TRBJ2-5	CATSTGQAPGETQYF
TRBV7-3	TRBJ2-1	CASSLGTGPYNEQFF
TRBV5-5	TRBJ2-3	CASSPQGLAPDTQYF
TRBV6-1	TRBJ2-7	CASSAAVWYEQYF
TRBV4-1	TRBJ1-1	CASSQAQEDFTEAFF
TRBV6-6	TRBJ2-1	CASRRGLELNEQFF
TRBV27	TRBJ2-3	CASSFPADTQYF
TRBV2	TRBJ1-1	CASSADDWRAEAFF
TRBV14	TRBJ2-5	CASSQGPGQETQYF
TRBV9	TRBJ1-4	CASSADRVGGKLFF
TRBV9	TRBJ2-2	CASSPLPGELFF
TRBV4-3	TRBJ2-6	CASSQDSEDGGANVLTF
TRBV19	TRBJ1-1	CASREQGLLGEAFF
TRBV6-1	TRBJ1-1	CASSEDKTGFEAFF
TRBV7-9	TRBJ1-3	CASSPTLTGTGNTIYF
TRBV7-2	TRBJ2-1	CASSRTSGSHNEQFF
TRBV27	TRBJ2-2	CASSFAGPGELFF
TRBV6-4	TRBJ1-6	CASSGLRGDRANSPLHF
TRBV27	TRBJ1-5	CASSPAGFNQPQHF
TRBV6-1	TRBJ2-1	CASSGTSGSYNEQFF
TRBV18	TRBJ1-1	CASSPNGVMNTEAFF
TRBV27	TRBJ1-2	CASRPGRVNYGYTF
TRBV5-4	TRBJ2-7	CASSRGTGSYEQYF
TRBV5-1	TRBJ2-3	CASSFSTDTQYF
TRBV28	TRBJ1-5	CASSLYAGEGQPQHF
TRBV5-1	TRBJ2-2	CASSLDGTGELFF
TRBV27	TRBJ2-7	CASSIPSGEQYF
TRBV11-2	TRBJ2-7	CASSLVLGQQYF
TRBV21-1	TRBJ2-1	CASTRGARGLRRGYNEQFF